This T cell receptor beta chain was sequenced in a study of T-cell memory formation after mild COVID-19. Study context: Across donors, TCR clusters were largely donor specific.

This clonotype has at least ten counts. The antigen is not known. TCRdb recomputed calls from the 5' RACE reads with MiXCR, one row per CDR3 protein. The sample lists around 60,000 distinct CDR3 sequences; 9.5% were seen once. This CDR3 contains 17 residues. V gave up 3 bases and J gave up 2 bases; unmatched junction bases: 11. General observations from the study: Contracting CD4+ clones were located mainly in CM and EM, and CD8+ clones in EMRA.

The sequence was collected from a man aged 18-30 years who had mild COVID-19 (a few samples of this study predate the infection). Cell type and time point are not known. J is TRBJ1-2 and V is TRBV12-3 or TRBV12-4; 8 positions match TRBD1. Sequences were obtained from PBMCs or a T cell subset sorted from them (not recorded which). The CDR3 DNA reads as TGTGCCAGCAGTTTCCTTCTCTACAGGGGGAAGAACTATGGCTACACCTTC. This encodes CASSFLLYRGKNYGYTF.